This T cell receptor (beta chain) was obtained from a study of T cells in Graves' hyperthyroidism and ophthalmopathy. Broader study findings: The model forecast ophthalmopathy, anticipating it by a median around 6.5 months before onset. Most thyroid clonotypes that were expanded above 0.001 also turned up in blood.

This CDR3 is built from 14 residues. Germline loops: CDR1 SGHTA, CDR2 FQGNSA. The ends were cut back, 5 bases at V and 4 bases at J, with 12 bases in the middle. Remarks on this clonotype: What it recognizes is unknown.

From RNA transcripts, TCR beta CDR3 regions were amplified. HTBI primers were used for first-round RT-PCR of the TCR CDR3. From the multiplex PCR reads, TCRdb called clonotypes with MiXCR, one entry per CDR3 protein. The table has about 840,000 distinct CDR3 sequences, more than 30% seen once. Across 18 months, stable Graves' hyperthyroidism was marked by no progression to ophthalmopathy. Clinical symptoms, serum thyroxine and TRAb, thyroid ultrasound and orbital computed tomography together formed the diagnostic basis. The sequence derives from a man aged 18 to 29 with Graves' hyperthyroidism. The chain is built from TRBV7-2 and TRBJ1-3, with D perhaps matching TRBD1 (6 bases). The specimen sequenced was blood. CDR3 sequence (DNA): TGTGCCAGCAGCCGGACAGTCCAGGGAAACACCATATATTTT. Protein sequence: CASSRTVQGNTIYF.